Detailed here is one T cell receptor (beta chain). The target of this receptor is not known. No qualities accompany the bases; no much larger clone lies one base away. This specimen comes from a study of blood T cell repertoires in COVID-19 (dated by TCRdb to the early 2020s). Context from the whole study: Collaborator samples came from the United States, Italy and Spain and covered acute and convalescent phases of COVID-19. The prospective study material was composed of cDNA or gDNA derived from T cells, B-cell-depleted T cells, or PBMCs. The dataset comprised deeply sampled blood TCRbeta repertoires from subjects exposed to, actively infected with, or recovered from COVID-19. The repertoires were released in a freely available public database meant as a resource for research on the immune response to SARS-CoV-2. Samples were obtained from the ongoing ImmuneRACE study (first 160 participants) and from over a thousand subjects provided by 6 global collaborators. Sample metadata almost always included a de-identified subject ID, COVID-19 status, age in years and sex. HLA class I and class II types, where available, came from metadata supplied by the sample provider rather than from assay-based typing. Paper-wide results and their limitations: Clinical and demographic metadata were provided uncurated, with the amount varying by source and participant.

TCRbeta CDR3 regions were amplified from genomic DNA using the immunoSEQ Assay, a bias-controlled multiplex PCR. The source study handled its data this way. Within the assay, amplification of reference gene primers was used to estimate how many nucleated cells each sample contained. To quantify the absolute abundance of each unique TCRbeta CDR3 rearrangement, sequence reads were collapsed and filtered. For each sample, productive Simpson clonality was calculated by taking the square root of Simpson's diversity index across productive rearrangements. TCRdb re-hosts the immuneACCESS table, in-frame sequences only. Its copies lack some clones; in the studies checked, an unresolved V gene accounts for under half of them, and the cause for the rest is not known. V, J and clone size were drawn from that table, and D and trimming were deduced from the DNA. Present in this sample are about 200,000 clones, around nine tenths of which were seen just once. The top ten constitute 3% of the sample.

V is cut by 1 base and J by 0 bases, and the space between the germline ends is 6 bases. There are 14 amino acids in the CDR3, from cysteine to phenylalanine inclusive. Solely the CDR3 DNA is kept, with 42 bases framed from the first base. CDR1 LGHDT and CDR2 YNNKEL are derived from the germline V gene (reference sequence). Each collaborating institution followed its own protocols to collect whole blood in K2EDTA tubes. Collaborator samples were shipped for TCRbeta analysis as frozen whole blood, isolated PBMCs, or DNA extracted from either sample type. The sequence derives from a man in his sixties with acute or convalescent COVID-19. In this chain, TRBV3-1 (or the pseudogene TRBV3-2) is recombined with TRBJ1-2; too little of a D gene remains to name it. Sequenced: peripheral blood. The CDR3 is CASSQGWPNYGYTF. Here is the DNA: TGTGCCAGCAGCCAAGGGTGGCCTAACTATGGCTACACCTTC.